This T cell receptor beta chain was found in a study of Graves' ophthalmopathy and Graves' hyperthyroidism. Study-level results: Forecasting of ophthalmopathy progression by the model achieved about 69% sensitivity and about 77% specificity. Researchers report that a 13-signature model separated ophthalmopathy from stable hyperthyroidism, posting about 90% sensitivity and more than 70% specificity.

The authors amplified TCR beta CDR3 regions, and they did so from RNA transcripts for repertoire sequencing. Investigators did first-round RT-PCR with HTBI primers, then second-round multiplex PCR. TCRdb re-called the multiplex PCR reads through MiXCR, storing one row per CDR3 protein. The repertoire consists of over a million distinct CDR3 sequences, with 35% to 45% occurring once and the leading ten covering 11%. In this sample, this clonotype turned up a few times. Its target is unknown. The V gene lost 3 bases and the J gene lost 3 bases, with 11 bases spanning the gap. Germline loops: CDR1 LNHNV, CDR2 YYDKDF (reference sequence). The CDR3 loop spans 15 amino acids. New diagnoses, under 2 months' duration, and ages 18 to 65 characterized the hyperthyroidism patients.

Material: peripheral blood or thyroid tissue (not recorded which). The chain carries TRBV15 and TRBJ1-4, with D unclear. The origin of this receptor is an adult man with Graves' hyperthyroidism. This CDR3 is CATSREGNANEKLFF. CDR3 sequence (DNA): TGTGCCACCAGCAGGGAGGGTAACGCTAATGAAAAACTGTTTTTT.